This T cell receptor beta chain was observed in a study of OX40 agonist ivuxolimab in advanced cancers. Overall study context: The group had a mean age of 60 years, ranged from about 20 to 80, and was roughly 83% male. Broader study findings: Circulating CD4+ and CD8+ T cells showed clonal expansion by week 6 at 0.1 to 3.0 mg/kg.

The length of the CDR3 is 13 residues. The V end lost 7 bases, the J end lost 4 bases, and 10 bases lay between the germline ends. Looked up from germline, CDR1 is SNHLY and CDR2 is FYNNEI. A note on this clone: Its antigen is still unknown.

Only in-frame clones appear in the TCRdb table, and some are missing; sequencing was by immunoSEQ multiplex PCR. Among under 100,000 clones listed, roughly 80% were seen once. The sequence came from an adult with an advanced solid tumor such as melanoma, head and neck, liver or kidney cancer. This specimen was CD4+ or CD8+ T cells sorted from blood, taken in a trial of the OX40 agonist ivuxolimab. The chain links TRBV2 to TRBJ2-2; D remains ambiguous. The CDR3 coding sequence is TGTGCCAGCATCGAGCGACCCACCGGGGAGCTGTTTTTT. Its protein is CASIERPTGELFF.